The next 27 T cell receptor beta chains were all read from a single sample in a study of T-cell memory formation after mild COVID-19. MiXCR was run by TCRdb on the 5' RACE reads, yielding one entry per CDR3 protein. The sample carries 300,000 to 350,000 distinct CDR3 sequences, roughly 13% recorded once. Source material: PBMCs or a T cell subset sorted from them (not recorded which). The receptors were gathered from a young man who had mild COVID-19 (a few samples of this study predate the infection). Cell type and time point are not known.

The chain links TRBV7-6 to TRBJ1-2; 7 positions match TRBD1. Losses at the gene ends were 4 bases for V and 6 bases for J; bases not matched to a gene: 8. Germline CDR1 is SGHVS and CDR2 is FNYEAQ. The CDR3 spans 14 residues. CDR3 bases: TGTGCCAGCAGCTCAAACAGGGGAAACGATGGCTACACCTTC. Translation gives CASSSNRGNDGYTF.

This clonotype was counted a few times. The V gene is TRBV20-1, the J gene TRBJ2-3; no definite D call. The V gene lost 3 bases and the J gene lost 6 bases, with 7 bases spanning the gap. This CDR3 contains 11 residues. The germline V gene encodes CDR1 DFQATT and CDR2 SNEGSKA (reference sequence). DNA of the CDR3: TGCAGTGCTAGCCTGGTGGATACGCAGTATTTT. Its translation is CSASLVDTQYF.

V and J are TRBV6-2 or TRBV6-3 and TRBJ2-1; weak D call: TRBD2 (5 bases). Germline lookup yields CDR1 MNHEY and CDR2 SVGEGT. The V end was cut by 5 bases, the J end by 7 bases, with 12 bases between. The CDR3 is 13 amino acids. In DNA form, the CDR3 reads TGTGCCAGCAGTGACGCGGAGGTGAATGAGCAGTTCTTC. It translates to CASSDAEVNEQFF.

There are a few counts of this clonotype. The chain carries TRBV11-1 and TRBJ2-5, with D uncertain. CDR1 is SGHAT, CDR2 FQDESV, per germline (reference sequence). The V and J ends lost 5 bases and 0 bases respectively, with 13 bases between them. CDR3 length equals 15 residues. The CDR3 coding sequence is TGTGCCAGCAGCGCGCCCCTGATGTACCAAGAGACCCAGTACTTC. Its protein is CASSAPLMYQETQYF.

This clonotype has just a few counts. CDR3: CAISEEVTGNYGYTF. CDR3 bases: TGTGCCATCAGTGAGGAGGTGACAGGGAACTATGGCTACACCTTC. V gene TRBV10-3 combines with J gene TRBJ1-2; 7 bases are shared with TRBD1. V lost 2 bases to trimming and J lost 2 bases; unmatched junction nucleotides: 5. The CDR3 contains 15 residues. CDR1 and CDR2 from the germline V gene are ENHRY and SYGVKD.

This clonotype was seen ten or more times. J is TRBJ1-2 and V is TRBV7-9; 7 nucleotides align to TRBD1. The V gene end was trimmed by 3 bases and the J gene end by 3 bases; junction bases not matched to a gene: 7. The germline V gene encodes CDR1 SEHNR and CDR2 FQNEAQ (reference sequence). The CDR3 loop spans 15 amino acids. In DNA, the CDR3 is TGTGCCAGCAGCTTGTGGAACAGGGGTGACTATGGCTACACCTTC. This codes for CASSLWNRGDYGYTF. Variable domain in full (rest from reference TRBV7-9 and TRBJ1-2): DTGVSQNPRHKITKRGQNVTFRCDPISEHNRLYWYRQTLGQGPEFLTYFQNEAQLEKSRLLSDRFSAERPKGSFSTLEIQRTEQGDSAMYLCASSLWNRGDYGYTFGSGTRLTVV.

The chain couples TRBV5-8 to TRBJ2-7; possible D gene TRBD2, 7 bases. Germline CDR1 and CDR2: SGHTS and YDEGEE. There are 13 residues in the CDR3. V lost 5 bases to trimming and J lost 7 bases, with 16 bases between them. CDR3 sequence reads: CASRFGGPREQYV. The CDR3 DNA follows: TGTGCCAGCAGGTTCGGGGGGCCACGGGAGCAGTACGTC.

The chain links TRBV4-3 to TRBJ2-1; no clear D. V lost 2 bases and J 7 bases, leaving 18 bases between the germline ends. This CDR3 comprises 16 residues. In germline, CDR1 is LGHNA, CDR2 YSLEER. The CDR3 reads CASSQLPGPPRNEQFF. Here the CDR3 DNA reads TGCGCCAGCAGCCAACTACCGGGCCCCCCGCGGAATGAGCAGTTCTTC.

This clonotype was counted only a few times. This sequence may be a read error, since a much larger clone differs from it by one base. This rearrangement joins TRBV19 to TRBJ2-5, with TRBD1 matching 7 bases. The V and J ends lost 3 bases and 5 bases, in that order; junction bases with no gene match: 6. CDR3 size: 14 residues. Germline CDR1 LNHDA, CDR2 SQIVND (reference sequence). The CDR3 DNA sequence: TGTGCCAGTAGTATTGAGGGGACAGCCGAGACCCAGTACTTC. Protein: CASSIEGTAETQYF. Full variable domain (rest looked up from reference TRBV19 and TRBJ2-5): DGGITQSPKYLFRKEGQNVTLSCEQNLNHDAMYWYRQDPGQGLRLIYYSQIVNDFQKGDIAEGYSVSREKKESFPLTVTSAQKNPTAFYLCASSIEGTAETQYFGPGTRLLVL.

This clonotype was counted between two and nine times. V and J are TRBV10-1 and TRBJ2-3; D gene uncertain. This CDR3 contains 13 residues. The germline gives CDR1 WNHNN, CDR2 SYGVQD (reference sequence). With 5 bases removed from V and 2 bases from J, the gap between germline ends came to 8 bases. CDR3 sequence: CASSNKPTDTQYF. DNA of the CDR3: TGCGCCAGCAGTAACAAGCCCACAGATACGCAGTATTTT.

The chain is built from TRBV6-1 and TRBJ2-3; D call uncertain. V lost 4 bases to trimming and J lost 3 bases, with 11 bases between them. CDR3 size: 14 residues. The germline V gene has CDR1 MNHNS and CDR2 SASEGT. The DNA for the CDR3 is TGTGCCAGCAGTGGACAAATGGGGACAGATACGCAGTATTTT. It is translated as CASSGQMGTDTQYF.

This clonotype was found a few times. CDR3 in DNA: TGTGCCAGCAGACCGACAGGGTTGAACACTGAAGCTTTCTTT. Encoded protein: CASRPTGLNTEAFF. The chain recombines TRBV27 with TRBJ1-1; 7 nucleotides line up with TRBD1. J gave up 0 bases and V 6 bases, and 4 bases lay outside the gene matches. The CDR3 contains 14 residues. Germline lookup yields CDR1 MNHEY and CDR2 SMNVEV (reference sequence).

The V gene is TRBV5-1, the J gene TRBJ2-3; D perhaps matches TRBD2 (5 bases). CDR3 length: 14 residues. V was clipped by 0 bases and J by 14 bases, with 19 bases between them. CDR1 and CDR2 (germline): SGHRS, YFSETQ. CDR3 amino acids: CASSLAKVMGDWYF. DNA of the CDR3: TGCGCCAGCAGCTTGGCCAAGGTGATGGGAGATTGGTATTTT. Full variable domain (outside the CDR3, taken from reference TRBV5-1 and TRBJ2-3): KAGVTQTPRYLIKTRGQQVTLSCSPISGHRSVSWYQQTPGQGLQFLFEYFSETQRNKGNFPGRFSGRQFSNSRSEMNVSTLELGDSALYLCASSLAKVMGDWYFGPGTRLTVL.

This clonotype was seen only a few times. The chain carries TRBV4-1 and TRBJ2-5; possible D gene TRBD2, 6 bases. Between the trimmed V and J ends, which lost 0 bases and 4 bases, there was a span of 18 bases. Germline loops: CDR1 MGHRA, CDR2 YSYEKL. The CDR3 length is 17 residues. CDR3 sequence (DNA): TGCGCCAGCAGCCAAGACGCGGGCAGGGTGGGAGGAGAGACCCAGTACTTC. As protein: CASSQDAGRVGGETQYF.

The table lists this clonotype with many counts. The chain carries TRBV4-2 and TRBJ2-7; a weak D match, TRBD1 (7 bases). The V gene's germline CDR1 is LGHNA and CDR2 YNFKEQ. The CDR3 extends over 14 amino acids. V lost 4 bases, J lost 5 bases, and 15 bases lay in between. Written as DNA, the CDR3 is TGTGCCAGCAGCCCCAGGGGGGTGGGCGACGAGCAGTACTTC. It encodes CASSPRGVGDEQYF.

This clonotype occurred a few times. The chain joins TRBV15 to TRBJ2-7; D is possibly TRBD1 (5 bases). V lost 0 bases to trimming and J lost 1 base, with 7 bases between them. The CDR3 length is 14 residues. The germline V gene encodes CDR1 LNHNV and CDR2 YYDKDF (reference sequence). The CDR3 reads CATSRDQGSYEQYV. The CDR3, as DNA: TGTGCCACCAGCAGAGATCAGGGTTCCTACGAGCAGTACGTC.

This sequence joins TRBV7-2 and TRBJ2-3; TRBD2 might be the D (6 bases). V lost 4 bases and J 2 bases, leaving 10 bases between the germline ends. The CDR3 runs 14 residues. Germline V gene data show CDR1 as SGHTA and CDR2 as FQGNSA. The CDR3 region is CASSSGLYTDTQYF. The CDR3 region has the DNA TGTGCCAGCAGCTCGGGACTTTACACAGATACGCAGTATTTT. Supplemented by reference TRBV7-2 and TRBJ2-3, the full variable domain reads GAGVSQSPSNKVTEKGKDVELRCDPISGHTALYWYRQSLGQGLEFLIYFQGNSAPDKSGLPSDRFSAERTGGSVSTLTIQRTQQEDSAVYLCASSSGLYTDTQYFGPGTRLTVL.

This sequence joins TRBV5-4 and TRBJ1-1, with 8 bases identical to TRBD1. Losses at the gene ends were 3 bases for V and 6 bases for J; bases not matched to a gene: 7. The CDR3 length is 14 residues. The germline V gene has CDR1 SGHNT and CDR2 YYREEE (reference sequence). CDR3 DNA: TGTGCCAGCAGCTCGGACAGGGTGCGCTCTGAAGCTTTCTTT. It codes for CASSSDRVRSEAFF.

The chain is built from TRBV7-9 and TRBJ2-5; no firm D call. V was pared by 5 bases and J by 10 bases, with 2 bases between. This CDR3 is 8 amino acids long. Germline CDR1 is SEHNR and CDR2 is FQNEAQ (reference sequence). This chain's CDR3 is CASSRQYF. The CDR3 region has the DNA TGTGCCAGCAGCCGCCAGTACTTC.

This clonotype was seen only a few times. The chain recombines TRBV5-1 with TRBJ1-2, with unresolved D. V shed 5 bases and J shed 8 bases, with 16 bases lying between them. This CDR3 contains 13 residues. CDR1 is SGHRS and CDR2 is YFSETQ in the germline V gene. This chain's CDR3 is CASSQDPGLGYTF. CDR3 sequence (DNA): TGCGCCAGCAGTCAGGATCCAGGTCTCGGCTACACCTTC.

The chain recombines TRBV7-8 with TRBJ1-6; D is uncertain. This CDR3 spans 15 amino acids. V gave up 4 bases and J gave up 3 bases, with 10 bases separating them. From germline, CDR1 is SGHVS and CDR2 FQNEAQ. The CDR3 sequence is CASSYQEYYNSPLHF. The CDR3 DNA follows: TGTGCCAGCAGCTATCAGGAATACTATAATTCACCCCTCCACTTT.

The sample holds a few counts of this clonotype. The V and J genes are TRBV29-1 and TRBJ2-5, with 8 nucleotides matching TRBD1. After removal of 6 bases from V and 5 bases from J, the junction contained 11 bases not matched to a gene. Per germline, CDR1 SQVTM and CDR2 ANQGSEA. The CDR3 totals 14 residues. The CDR3 DNA reads as TGCAGCGTGGCCGGACAGGGTGGTATCGAGACCCAGTACTTC. Protein product: CSVAGQGGIETQYF. Full variable domain (remainder filled in from reference TRBV29-1 and TRBJ2-5): SAVISQKPSRDICQRGTSLTIQCQVDSQVTMMFWYRQQPGQSLTLIATANQGSEATYESGFVIDKFPISRPNLTFSTLTVSNMSPEDSSIYLCSVAGQGGIETQYFGPGTRLLVL.

This chain connects TRBV2 to TRBJ2-5; D gene uncertain. The CDR3 has 14 amino acids. V dropped 6 bases and J dropped 5 bases, with 16 bases sitting between them. CDR1 and CDR2 from the germline V gene are SNHLY and FYNNEI. DNA for the CDR3: TGTGCCAGCAGCGAAAACTCAGAAGTGGAGACCCAGTACTTC. Translating it yields CASSENSEVETQYF.

The gene calls are TRBV20-1 and TRBJ1-5; TRBD1 matches 7 bases. The CDR3 is made up of 15 amino acids. Germline CDR1 is DFQATT and CDR2 is SNEGSKA (reference sequence). The V segment lost 0 bases and the J segment 4 bases; nucleotides outside the gene matches: 6. The CDR3 spells CSARDQDRENQPQHF. As DNA, the CDR3 is TGCAGTGCTAGAGATCAAGACAGGGAGAATCAGCCCCAGCATTTT.

The chain links TRBV12-3 or TRBV12-4 to TRBJ1-1, with D possibly matching TRBD1 (5 bases). The CDR3 spans 12 residues. V was trimmed by 6 bases and J by 5 bases, leaving 10 bases between them. The CDR3 loop reads CASRDRETEAFF. For the CDR3, the DNA is TGTGCCAGCAGAGACAGAGAGACTGAAGCTTTCTTT.

This clonotype was counted a few times. The V gene is TRBV6-2 or TRBV6-3, the J gene TRBJ2-1, with 7 bases matching TRBD2. V shed 1 base, J shed 0 bases, and the junction held 6 bases outside the gene matches. CDR1 is MNHEY, CDR2 SVGEGT, per germline. The CDR3 has 17 residues. CDR3 protein: CASSYWTRDYSYNEQFF. For the CDR3, the DNA is TGTGCCAGCAGTTACTGGACCCGGGACTACTCCTACAATGAGCAGTTCTTC.

The genes are TRBV25-1 and TRBJ2-5; D possibly uses TRBD1 or TRBD2 (6 bases each). The CDR3 loop spans 14 amino acids. Germline V gene sequence: CDR1 MGHDK, CDR2 SYGVNS. Trimming removed 7 bases at V and 2 bases at J, with 14 bases between. In DNA form, the CDR3 reads TGTGCCAGCATCCCTTGGGGGGCTCAAGAGACCCAGTACTTC. Protein: CASIPWGAQETQYF. Drawing the rest from reference TRBV25-1 and TRBJ2-5, the complete variable domain is EADIYQTPRYLVIGTGKKITLECSQTMGHDKMYWYQQDPGMELHLIHYSYGVNSTEKGDLSSESTVSRIRTEHFPLTLESARPSHTSQYLCASIPWGAQETQYFGPGTRLLVL.